This TCR beta chain came from a study of glioma-infiltrating T cells after dendritic cell vaccination. Overall study: Between the early 2000s and the early 2010s, patients got autologous tumor lysate-pulsed dendritic cell vaccines.

Time point specified: after dendritic cell vaccination, including at tumor progression/relapse. Selection required adequate fresh-frozen tumor tissue plus more than two years' survival data. This table comes from immunoSEQ multiplex PCR, and its TCRdb copy is limited to in-frame clones, with some not included. The sample lists tens of thousands of clones, roughly 80% seen once, with 15% to 19% in the top ten. Remarks on this clone: Relative to the germline gene, one junction end is altered; a read error may explain this.

Germline V lookup: CDR1 MNHEY, CDR2 SVGAGI. The CDR3 consists of 16 residues. Sequenced here: blood, sampled after dendritic cell vaccination. The V and J genes are TRBV6-5 and TRBJ2-7; maybe TRBD2 (7 bases). The sequence was obtained from a human donor with glioblastoma. The CDR3, as DNA: TGTGCCAGCAGATACTATCTGGGGGGGGCCTCATACGAGCAGTACTTC. It specifies CASRYYLGGASYEQYF.